This T cell receptor (beta chain) was captured in a study of blood T cells in healthy people across ages. For the study at large: When template switching was applied, about one barcoded beta molecule was captured per two T cells.

Germline lookup yields CDR1 SGHRS and CDR2 YFSETQ. Between the trimmed V and J ends, which lost 9 bases and 4 bases, there was a span of 14 bases. The CDR3 loop spans 12 amino acids. Study outcomes and limitations: Estimates of total diversity, which came from one million sequenced T cells, were considered to be underestimates. Long-lived donors carried more naive CD4+ cells and greater diversity than aged donors.

Primed by a sample-barcoded 5' primer and a J-beta primer mix, a second PCR proceeded for 7 to 11 cycles. Every cDNA was tagged by a template-switch adaptor with 12 random nucleotides. One entry per CDR3 protein results from TCRdb running MiXCR on the 5' RACE reads. Of about 1.4 million distinct CDR3 sequences in the sample, around 55% were seen once. In the case of this clonotype: Its matching antigen is unknown.

V and J are TRBV5-1 and TRBJ2-7; no clear D gene. Sequenced material: blood. This TCR was sampled from a man younger than 35 in good health. The CDR3 here is CANSESDYEQYF. Here the CDR3 DNA reads TGCGCCAACAGTGAGTCGGATTACGAGCAGTACTTC.